Given below is one T cell receptor (beta chain) in context. No cognate antigen has been identified for it. The sample comes from a study of cytomegalovirus exposure and HLA in healthy donors (dated by TCRdb to about 2017). In the study overall: According to an earlier analysis of a few hundred of the donors, about 190 million T cells yielded some 120 million unique TCR beta sequences and 276 Gb of sequence data. The study aimed to test whether signatures of past pathogen exposure could be identified by cataloging public T cell receptors. Because of strong linkage in the cohort, roughly five DR-DQ haplotypes were treated as single units for association and clustering. A later genetic analysis used genome-wide SNP genotypes for about 65% of the 666 donors, treating that subset as a discovery cohort. Along with the roughly 710-subject first cohort, a separate validation cohort of more than 90 different subjects was used. About 320 gigabases of sequencing data and approximately 93 million unique TCR sequences were included in an early release covering around 600 HLA-typed donors. HLA typing included class I and class II loci at four-digit resolution. The study used immunosequencing to profile the T cell repertoires of 666 subjects and linked those repertoires to cytomegalovirus serostatus. Every repertoire in the discovery cohort had been generated on one and the same sequencing platform. Donor age, sex, ethnicity and CMV serostatus were collected together with the repertoire data. The number of donors typed differed by locus, with roughly 629-640 for A, B, C, DRB1 and DQB1, more than 500 for DQA1, 600 to 610 for DPA1, and some 470 for DPB1. Rather than drawing on any new phenotypic data, the later analysis identified candidate immune exposures from TCR beta sequences and the way those sequences occurred across donors. Among roughly 370 genotyped donors of the cohort, an average of about 240,000 unique TCR beta nucleotide sequences were sequenced per donor, about a sixth of them non-productive. An earlier analysis of roughly 580 of the donors used high-throughput TCR beta sequencing to judge whether each TCR beta V gene segment behaved as functional or pseudogenic. Among the roughly 400 genotyped donors, roughly 80% belonged to the genetic ancestry cluster associated with self-reported Caucasian donors. A later analysis re-analyzed previously published TCR beta repertoires from 660 or so donors and added high-resolution HLA genotyping to study TCR occurrence patterns. To predict cytomegalovirus infection status, the study combined high-throughput TCR immunosequencing, statistical association of individual TCRs with disease status, and machine learning. The study at large found these results: The presence/absence analyses assumed that sequencing depth was roughly uniform across donors, and that assumption may not be true. Strong co-occurrence of HLA alleles, especially DR and DQ, made assigning TCR associations to individual alleles difficult. The only immune exposure information available for the cohort was CMV serostatus. Because counts were too low, more than 15 rarely observed V segments, including chromosome 9 orphons, were left out of the earlier analysis of some 640 of the donors. According to the authors, the approach could potentially be generalized to other disease states and immunological phenotypes. In a later analysis, most CMV-associated TCR beta chains were found to appear HLA-restricted, with HLA associations seemingly driven largely by CMV exposure. In an earlier analysis of fewer than 700 of the donors, most TCR beta V segments appeared in productive rearrangements about 90% or about 30% of the time, broadly matching IMGT annotations. Across donors, most TCR sequences were observed very rarely, whereas some public TCRs were present in many individuals. A group of highly shared sequence variants was considered likely to be a technical artifact of the sequencing pipeline. Compared with the approximately 720-donor mean, donors in an Asian-associated ancestry cluster had fewer N-insertions in productive TCRs, according to a later genetic analysis. V-gene and J-gene trimming of TCR beta chains was associated with a missense DCLRE1C variant in a later genetic analysis, and the association was replicated in an independent cohort. In a later analysis, TCR association rates were found to vary across HLA loci, with the most associated TCRs seen for DRB1 alleles and the fewest for HLA-C alleles. In the study, 150 to 200 TCR beta chains were listed as associated with cytomegalovirus. Cytomegalovirus status was reported to be diagnosed by the classifier with high specificity and sensitivity in both the original and validation cohorts. A further reported finding was that TCR beta sequences accurately predicted the HLA-A and HLA-B alleles for most subjects in the first cohort. Some IMGT-functional V segments, including TRBV6-2 and TRBV6-3, could not be told apart with the 87-base-pair reads, so those segments were excluded. Correlated functional status among segregating V segments might be attributable to linkage disequilibrium, but an unknown experimental factor could not be ruled out. The cohort was sequenced for TCR beta chains only, and without alpha or paired-chain data the features that could be detected were limited. Because HLA typing was missing for some donors at each locus, association tests included only the typed subset. A later analysis found that HLA-associated TCR beta chains were more clonally expanded and had lower generation probabilities than equally common non-associated chains. In a later analysis, several top co-occurrence clusters were reported to appear linked to parvovirus B19, influenza, CMV and Epstein-Barr virus. In vitro tests confirmed that three of the cytomegalovirus-associated TCR beta chains recognize cytomegalovirus antigens. A later analysis associated approximately 17,000 TCR beta sequences with specific HLA alleles at a false discovery rate of 0.05.

The cohort was made up of 500 to 800 healthy bone marrow donors. Cohort members were all nominally healthy when sampled, although unrecorded immune exposures were likely present. The donor was CMV seronegative and belonged to the group of 320 or so seronegative cohort members. Each donor provided a peripheral blood sample, and peripheral blood mononuclear cells were used for TCR beta sequencing. Genomic DNA extraction from the blood cell samples was performed with the Qiagen DNeasy Blood Extraction Kit. The CDR3 starts with the cysteine, ends with the phenylalanine, and has 15 residues. Only CDR3 DNA is held: 45 bases, read in frame from base 1. V lost 4 bases and J lost 5 bases, and the count of bases not matched to a germline gene is 8. The germline V gene sets CDR1 to MDHEN and CDR2 to SYDVKM. The method was the immunoSEQ multiplex PCR assay. A mixture of 60 forward primers for TCR Vbeta segments and 13 reverse primers for TCR Jbeta segments was used in the multiplex PCR. A multiplex PCR assay on genomic DNA amplified the CDR3 region of rearranged TCR beta genes. On the Illumina HiSeq System, the amplified TCR beta libraries were sequenced as 87-base-pair reads. The paper's processing steps were these. Across the 670 or so repertoires, a later analysis counted tens of millions of unique TCR beta chains, roughly 11 million of which were shared by at least two donors. Raw reads were error-corrected and collapsed into unique sequences with a nearest-neighbor algorithm that merged closely related sequences to remove PCR and sequencing errors. To assign V, D and J gene segments, CDR3 sequences were aligned to IMGT reference sequences. For a sequence to be retained, at least a six-nucleotide match to both a V gene segment and a J gene segment was required. A rearrangement counted as productive if the CDR3 had no stop codons and remained in frame with V and J, and every other rearrangement counted as non-productive. Following IMGT convention, CDR3 was defined as the stretch from the second conserved V-encoded cysteine to the conserved J-encoded phenylalanine. The earlier analysis of some 540 of the donors excluded any sequence lacking an unambiguous match to a single V gene segment. An earlier analysis of under 750 of the donors called V segments functional above 56.7% productive rearrangements and segregating when the between-donor standard deviation exceeded 5%. To diagnose cytomegalovirus status from the catalog of TCR beta chain sequences, a statistical classification framework was built. In a later analysis, V and J genes were assigned by comparing TCR nucleotide sequences against IMGT/GENE-DB human TR gene sequences. Using the TCRdist pipeline, a later analysis assigned CDR3 sequences along with most-parsimonious VDJ recombination scenarios. In a later analysis, every TCR beta chain was defined by the combination of its CDR3 amino acid sequence and its V-gene family, and reads without a unique V-gene family were dropped. As a way to deal with suspected cross-contamination and a sequencing artifact, a later analysis dropped more than 500 nucleotide sequences that were highly shared and had low generation probability. For each public chain, a later analysis derived a clonal expansion index from normalized ranks of inferred template counts within each repertoire. Generation probabilities in a later analysis came from a VDJ recombination model fitted to out-of-frame rearrangements, and those results were checked against IGoR. Hypergeometric tests were used in a later analysis to score TCR-TCR, TCR-HLA and TCR-CMV co-occurrence, with a repertoire-size bias correction applied to the TCR pairs. To estimate false discovery rates, a later analysis permuted the HLA or CMV assignments 20 times. A later analysis grouped co-occurring TCRs with DBSCAN, adding TCRdist sequence similarity when clustering within HLA-allele-positive subsets. Repertoires with fewer than 30,000 or more than 120,000 public chains were left out of co-occurrence clustering, as were about 5 repertoires with anomalous nucleotide sharing. The immuneACCESS repertoire file appears here via TCRdb, limited to in-frame rearrangements. These files lack a portion of the clones; in checked studies, under half of the deficit traces to unresolved V genes, and the cause of the others is not known. The DNA gave D and trimming, while V, J and clone size come from that table. This sample's table carries approximately 150,000 clones. About 2.2% of the sample goes to the ten largest clones.

Sequenced input: PBMCs. The sequence is built from TRBV28 and TRBJ1-3; TRBD1 fits 7 bases in the junction. This receptor was identified in a woman between 18 and 29 years old in good health and CMV-seronegative. CDR3 protein: CASSYTGELRNTIYF. The nucleotides are TGTGCCAGCAGTTACACAGGGGAATTGAGAAACACCATATATTTT.